These 21 T cell receptor beta chains originate from one sample sequenced in a study of spatial heterogeneity in lung cancer (dated by TCRdb to the late 2010s). Paper-wide results and their limitations: The tumor nonsynonymous mutation count correlated with the number of expanded alpha and beta TCRs within the tumor.

The sample's time point label, in plain terms: sample taken at primary tumor resection. The library was produced with 5' RACE. For sequencing, a NextSeq 500 was employed. The raw public reads went through TCRdb reprocessing: fastp at Q25, MiXCR clone calling, in-frame beta chains kept. Rows matching on CDR3 protein sequence are summarized as one entry with the most common DNA and genes. The sample profile shows some 5,600 distinct CDR3 sequences; 4.8% of them were found once. The ten most abundant clones make up around 25% of the sample. These receptors are not linked to any known antigen. The input for sequencing was lung tumor tissue, taken at surgery. These receptors all come from a male donor with early-stage non-small cell lung cancer.

This clonotype appeared many times. The library was designed around alpha chains, so this beta chain is a stray read whose abundance carries little weight. The chain combines TRBV12-3 or TRBV12-4 with TRBJ2-4, with D possibly called TRBD1 or TRBD2 (5 bases each). V was clipped by 4 bases and J by 8 bases, with 15 bases between them. This CDR3 spans 14 amino acids. The CDR3 sequence: CASSSLGVGDIQYF. DNA for the CDR3: TGTGCCAGCAGTTCGTTGGGGGTTGGGGACATTCAGTACTTC.

Many counts were recorded for this clonotype. This beta chain is an off-target read within a library intended for alpha chains, so its frequency means little. The chain carries TRBV6-2 or TRBV6-3 and TRBJ1-5; D is ambiguous. The germline V gene encodes CDR1 MNHEY and CDR2 SVGEGT. The germline V and J ends were trimmed by 5 bases and 0 bases, with 17 bases remaining between them. The CDR3 sequence is 17 residues long. The CDR3 nucleotides read TGTGCCAGCAGTCACGGTTTAGGGAAGGATAGCAATCAGCCCCAGCATTTT. This sequence encodes CASSHGLGKDSNQPQHF.

In its sample, this clonotype was seen many times. This beta chain was picked up by a library intended for alpha chains and is off target, so its count carries little meaning. This chain joins TRBV9 and TRBJ1-2, with TRBD1 as a possible D gene (5 bases). In germline, CDR1 is SGDLS, CDR2 YYNGEE. V lost 0 bases and J lost 4, with 10 bases in between. The CDR3 spans 14 residues. Here the CDR3 reads CASSVDRGGYGYTF. Written as DNA, the CDR3 is TGTGCCAGCAGCGTAGATCGGGGGGGCTATGGCTACACCTTC.

This clonotype was detected ten times or more. Within a library made for alpha chains, this beta chain is off target, and its count is uninformative. V is TRBV7-2 and J is TRBJ2-5; 9 bases map to TRBD2. Germline V lookup: CDR1 SGHTA, CDR2 FQGNSA. Trimming removed 2 bases from V and 4 bases from J; junction bases left unmatched: 8. The CDR3 loop spans 16 amino acids. Here the CDR3 DNA reads TGTGCCAGCAGCTTACAGGGCGGGGGGGCCCGAGAGACCCAGTACTTC. This sequence encodes CASSLQGGGARETQYF.

Details on this clonotype: This beta chain appears as a stray read in a library generated for alpha chains; its size is not informative. The gene calls are TRBV2 and TRBJ1-1, with D unresolved. Germline V gene sequence: CDR1 SNHLY, CDR2 FYNNEI. CDR3 length: 12 residues. CDR3 in DNA: TGTTCCTCACTTTTTTTGGGGTATAGAGCTTTCTTT. Its translation is CSSLFLGYRAFF.

This clonotype has at least ten counts. With the library built for alpha chains, this beta chain is off target and its frequency is not meaningful. The CDR3 sequence: CASSDGEQFF. Here the CDR3 DNA reads TGTGCCAGCAGTGATGGCGAGCAGTTCTTC. The J gene is TRBJ2-1, the V gene TRBV2; D remains ambiguous. Deletions cut 3 bases from V and 10 bases from J, with 4 bases between. The germline gives CDR1 SNHLY, CDR2 FYNNEI. There are 10 residues in the CDR3.

Within the sample, this clonotype is large. A library prepared for alpha chains yielded this beta chain as an off-target read; its size is of little meaning. This sequence joins TRBV6-6 and TRBJ2-3, with 12 nucleotides matching TRBD2. Germline trimming cut 6 bases from V and 1 base from J; bases unmatched to any gene: 2. Germline V gene sequence: CDR1 MNHNY, CDR2 SVGAGI (reference sequence). The CDR3 runs to 15 residues. The CDR3 reads CASRGLAGRTDTQYF. For the CDR3, the DNA is TGTGCCAGCAGGGGACTAGCGGGCCGCACAGATACGCAGTATTTT.

In this sample, this clonotype turned up a few times. This beta chain is an unintended read in a library built for alpha chains; its size means little. The V call is TRBV7-9, the J call TRBJ2-6; possibly TRBD1 or TRBD2 for D (5 bases each). Trimming shortened V by 5 bases and J by 1 base, and 12 bases separated the two germline ends. Germline CDR1 SEHNR, CDR2 FQNEAQ (reference sequence). CDR3 length: 16 amino acids. The CDR3 DNA reads TGTGCCAGCAGCGTTTACGGGGCGTCTGGGGCCAACGTCCTGACTTTC. Amino acids: CASSVYGASGANVLTF.

This clonotype was seen repeatedly, ten times or more. As an off-target read in a library built for alpha chains, this beta chain has a frequency of little significance. V gene TRBV20-1 combines with J gene TRBJ1-3; D is undetermined. This CDR3 is built from 14 residues. Trimming pared 0 bases from V and 4 bases from J, leaving 10 bases between. Germline-derived CDR1 and CDR2 are DFQATT and SNEGSKA (reference sequence). CDR3 coding DNA: TGCAGTGCTAGAGATGAGACCTGGGGAAACACCATATATTTT. Translated, it gives CSARDETWGNTIYF.

This clonotype is labeled as medium-sized. This beta chain is an off-target read within a library intended for alpha chains, so its frequency means little. This chain links TRBV10-3 with TRBJ1-1; D is unresolved. CDR3 length: 13 residues. Germline loops: CDR1 ENHRY, CDR2 SYGVKD. V was shortened by 4 bases and J by 3 bases, with 9 bases between the two germline ends. In DNA, the CDR3 is TGTGCCATCAGTGGGAGGCAGGACACTGAAGCTTTCTTT. This sequence encodes CAISGRQDTEAFF.

This clonotype has ten or more counts. This beta chain is a stray sequence in a library constructed for alpha chains; its clone size is not meaningful. The V gene is TRBV5-1, the J gene TRBJ2-1; TRBD1 matches at 7 bases. The trim removed 4 bases at V and 4 bases at J, leaving 11 bases unmatched. This CDR3 region has 16 residues. Germline assignment: CDR1 SGHRS and CDR2 YFSETQ. CDR3 nucleotides: TGCGCCAGCAGCCCCGGGACAGTCCCATCGTACAATGAGCAGTTCTTC. The encoded protein is CASSPGTVPSYNEQFF. Supplemented by reference TRBV5-1 and TRBJ2-1, the full variable domain reads KAGVTQTPRYLIKTRGQQVTLSCSPISGHRSVSWYQQTPGQGLQFLFEYFSETQRNKGNFPGRFSGRQFSNSRSEMNVSTLELGDSALYLCASSPGTVPSYNEQFFGPGTRLTVL.

This clonotype was counted at least ten times. The library was prepared for alpha chains; this beta chain is a stray read, so its frequency means little. The rearrangement uses TRBV27 and TRBJ2-5, with 14 bases matching TRBD2. Germline values: CDR1 MNHEY, CDR2 SMNVEV (reference sequence). Germline trimming cut 3 bases from V and 9 bases from J; bases unmatched to any gene: 12. The CDR3 has 17 residues. The CDR3 DNA is TGTGCCAGCAGTTTTTCTGTGGGGACTAGCGGGAGCGGGGCCCAGTACTTC. This sequence encodes CASSFSVGTSGSGAQYF.

This clonotype has a count of ten or more. This beta chain appears as a stray read in a library generated for alpha chains; its size is not informative. This chain uses TRBV18 with TRBJ2-7; 9 bases match TRBD1. Per the germline V gene, CDR1 is KGHSH and CDR2 is LQKENI. This CDR3 spans 15 amino acids. The V and J ends lost 3 bases and 3 bases, in that order; junction bases with no gene match: 6. Here the CDR3 reads CASSPGQGVGYEQYF. CDR3 sequence (DNA): TGTGCCAGCTCACCGGGACAGGGAGTCGGCTACGAGCAGTACTTC.

This clonotype is termed medium-sized. Because the library targeted alpha chains, this beta chain is an off-target read whose size means little. The DNA of the CDR3 is TGTGCCTGGAGTGTACCAGCGGGAGATAACGGGCAGTACTTC. Encoded protein: CAWSVPAGDNGQYF. The genes are TRBV30 and TRBJ2-7; 8 bases agree with TRBD2. Germline assignment: CDR1 GTSNPN and CDR2 SVGIG (reference sequence). J gave up 9 bases and V 0 bases, and 10 bases lay outside the gene matches. The CDR3 totals 14 residues.

The sample holds many counts of this clonotype. Because this beta chain is a stray read in a library intended to capture alpha chains, its abundance should not be given much weight. The J gene is TRBJ1-5, the V gene TRBV6-6; the D gene is possibly TRBD1 (5 bases). Germline CDR1 reads MNHNY; CDR2 reads SVGAGI (reference sequence). V was shortened by 0 bases and J by 0 bases, with 12 bases between the two germline ends. CDR3 size: 17 residues. The CDR3 sequence: CASSYSGAGHSNQPQHF. Written as DNA, the CDR3 is TGTGCCAGCAGTTACTCTGGGGCAGGCCATAGCAATCAGCCCCAGCATTTT.

Many counts were recorded for this clonotype. Because this beta chain is a stray read in a library intended to capture alpha chains, its abundance should not be given much weight. This rearrangement joins TRBV28 to TRBJ2-5; TRBD2 is a possible D gene (6 bases). The CDR3 is made up of 15 amino acids. Trimming stripped 2 bases from V and 2 bases from J, with 12 bases between. Germline V gene data show CDR1 as MDHEN and CDR2 as SYDVKM. CDR3 in DNA: TGTGCCAGCAGTTTACGGGGGACCGATCAAGAGACCCAGTACTTC. Amino acid sequence: CASSLRGTDQETQYF.

The sample holds many counts of this clonotype. Because the library targeted alpha chains, this beta chain is an off-target read whose size means little. The chain couples TRBV6-1 to TRBJ2-1, with a possible D match to TRBD2 (6 bases). The CDR3 covers 15 residues. Trimming removed 3 bases at V and 2 bases at J, with 11 bases between. Germline V gives CDR1 MNHNS, CDR2 SASEGT. The CDR3 loop reads CASSDVDYTYNEQFF. The DNA of the CDR3 is TGTGCCAGCAGTGATGTGGACTACACCTACAATGAGCAGTTCTTC.

This clonotype is categorized as medium-sized. This beta chain lies outside the target of a library built for alpha chains; its clone size means little. The chain has TRBV11-2 and TRBJ2-1; D is ambiguous. Germline CDR1 SGHAT, CDR2 FQNNGV. V was clipped by 2 bases and J by 8 bases, with 10 bases between them. The CDR3 contains 13 residues. The CDR3 here is CASSLHLTDEQFF. The CDR3 nucleotides read TGTGCCAGCAGCTTACACCTCACGGATGAGCAGTTCTTC.

In regard to this clonotype: This sequence may be a read error, since a much larger clone differs from it by one base. A library made for alpha chains picked up this beta chain off target, so its size means little. CDR3 sequence: CSANRDNGYSYTF. CDR3 bases: TGCAGTGCCAACAGGGATAATGGCTATAGCTACACCTTC. The chain is built from TRBV20-1 and TRBJ1-2, with D maybe TRBD1 (6 bases). This CDR3 is 13 amino acids long. The germline V gene encodes CDR1 DFQATT and CDR2 SNEGSKA (reference sequence).

This clonotype was observed at least ten times. This beta chain appears as a stray read in a library generated for alpha chains; its size is not informative. The chain uses TRBV6-1 and TRBJ2-3; 7 nucleotides match TRBD2. This CDR3 has 15 residues. V lost 11 bases and J lost 4; bases outside the gene matches: 15. CDR1 and CDR2 (germline): MNHNS, SASEGT. CDR3 in DNA: TGTGCCCTCCTTGGAGCGGGGTCAGGCGCAGATACGCAGTATTTT. This sequence encodes CALLGAGSGADTQYF.

This clonotype occurred many times. A library prepared for alpha chains yielded this beta chain as an off-target read; its size is of little meaning. V usage is TRBV2 and J usage is TRBJ2-2, with D unresolved. The CDR3 extends over 15 amino acids. CDR1 is SNHLY and CDR2 is FYNNEI in the germline V gene. Between the trimmed V and J ends, which lost 5 bases and 2 bases, there was a span of 12 bases. The CDR3 region is CASSSDGINTGELFF. The CDR3 nucleotides read TGTGCCAGCAGTAGCGATGGAATAAACACCGGGGAGCTGTTTTTT.